Below are 8 T cell receptor beta chains sequenced from a single sample in a study of cytomegalovirus exposure and HLA in healthy donors. Libraries were prepared by immunoSEQ multiplex PCR; TCRdb keeps only in-frame clonotypes and omits some of them. The repertoire has around 49,000 clones, almost 95% of them found once; the top ten carry 1.4% to 1.5%. Specimen: PBMCs. The receptors derive from a man between 18 and 29 years old in good health and CMV-seronegative.

The chain carries TRBV19 and TRBJ2-7; TRBD2 matches 11 bases. Germline V gene data show CDR1 as LNHDA and CDR2 as SQIVND (reference sequence). J lost 5 bases, V lost 8 bases, and 5 bases had no gene match. CDR3 length: 13 residues. The CDR3 loop is CASSAGLADEQYF. As DNA, the CDR3 is TGTGCCAGTTCCGCGGGACTAGCGGACGAGCAGTACTTC.

This clone was counted a single time. The chain has TRBV30 and TRBJ1-4, with D perhaps matching TRBD1 (5 bases). CDR1 and CDR2 (germline): GTSNPN, SVGIG (reference sequence). The CDR3 runs 13 residues. The V and J ends lost 0 bases and 10 bases respectively, with 12 bases between them. The CDR3 DNA is TGTGCCTGGAGTGTAATCGGGGGGGGAAAACTGTTTTTT. Amino acids: CAWSVIGGGKLFF.

The chain joins TRBV9 to TRBJ2-1, with TRBD1 matching over 7 bases. The CDR3 runs to 14 residues. The V gene's germline CDR1 is SGDLS and CDR2 YYNGEE. Losses at the gene ends were 0 bases for V and 8 bases for J; bases not matched to a gene: 5. The CDR3 DNA sequence: TGTGCCAGCAGCGTAGGACAGGGCGGGCATGAGCAGTTCTTC. Translating gives CASSVGQGGHEQFF.

The chain couples TRBV7-9 to TRBJ2-1; D is perhaps TRBD1 (6 bases). The CDR3 is made up of 16 amino acids. Germline V lookup: CDR1 SEHNR, CDR2 FQNEAQ (reference sequence). V gave up 6 bases and J gave up 4 bases, with 19 bases separating them. Here the CDR3 reads CASRRERGIGYNEQFF. In DNA form, the CDR3 reads TGTGCCAGCAGACGCGAAAGGGGGATCGGGTACAATGAGCAGTTCTTC.

J is TRBJ2-3 and V is TRBV27, with 7 positions matching TRBD2. Germline lookup yields CDR1 MNHEY and CDR2 SMNVEV (reference sequence). Unmatched junction bases numbered 13, after V lost 1 base and J lost 3 bases. The CDR3 extends over 18 amino acids. The CDR3 sequence: CASSLLGGKPQTTDTQYF. The CDR3 DNA follows: TGTGCCAGCAGTTTATTGGGGGGGAAACCCCAGACTACAGATACGCAGTATTTT.

The V and J genes are TRBV6-1 and TRBJ1-2; D uncertain. Germline assignment: CDR1 MNHNS and CDR2 SASEGT. CDR3 length: 11 residues. V shed 7 bases and J shed 8 bases, with 11 bases lying between them. The chain's CDR3 is CASTDFQGYTF. The CDR3 DNA is TGTGCCAGCACAGATTTCCAAGGCTACACCTTC.

The gene calls are TRBV7-9 and TRBJ2-2, with D maybe TRBD1 (5 bases). This CDR3 is built from 16 residues. With 0 bases removed from V and 3 bases from J, the gap between germline ends came to 11 bases. Germline V gene data show CDR1 as SEHNR and CDR2 as FQNEAQ (reference sequence). CDR3 DNA sequence: TGTGCCAGCAGCTTAGCCGAAGGGGTCTACACCGGGGAGCTGTTTTTT. It encodes CASSLAEGVYTGELFF.

The V and J genes are TRBV9 and TRBJ2-3, with a possible D match to TRBD1 (5 bases). V lost 3 bases and J 1 base, leaving 12 bases between the germline ends. Looked up from germline, CDR1 is SGDLS and CDR2 is YYNGEE. The CDR3 has 15 residues. CDR3 in amino acids: CASSAGQQRTDTQYF. The CDR3 DNA reads as TGTGCCAGCAGCGCAGGGCAGCAGCGCACAGATACGCAGTATTTT. Based on the CDR3 plus reference TRBV9 and TRBJ2-3, the full variable domain is DSGVTQTPKHLITATGQRVTLRCSPRSGDLSVYWYQQSLDQGLQFLIQYYNGEERAKGNILERFSAQQFPDLHSELNLSSLELGDSALYFCASSAGQQRTDTQYFGPGTRLTVL.